This T cell receptor (beta chain) was captured in a study of T-cell reconstitution after alpha-beta-depleted transplantation in children. V shed 9 bases and J 0 bases; nucleotides not matched to a gene: 6. The CDR3 runs to 14 residues. CDR1 is MDHEN and CDR2 is SYDVKM in the germline V gene. Note on this clonotype: Its antigen is still unknown.

Study conclusions and caveats: Expanded graft clones numbering several hundred reportedly gave rise to alpha-beta T cells about two months after transplant. Some patients' high day-60 TCRbeta diversity was traced to surviving recipient T cells and thymic progenitors. T-cell numbers and diversity one year post-transplant derived largely from freshly generated T cells.

The library targeted TCRbeta and was prepared with unique molecular identifiers. Via MiXCR, TCRdb re-called the PCR reads, giving one row per CDR3 protein. The sample consists of more than 200,000 distinct CDR3 sequences, about 25% of them appearing once. This sequence originates from a girl aged 2-10 years with Fanconi anemia, due to receive a stem cell transplant. This rearrangement joins TRBV28 to TRBJ2-3, with TRBD1 identical over 7 bases. The input for sequencing was PBMCs, taken before TCRalphabeta/CD19-depleted stem cell transplant. CDR3 amino acids: CASTGVLSTDTQYF. Written as DNA, the CDR3 is TGTGCCAGTACAGGGGTACTCAGCACAGATACGCAGTATTTT.